Presented here are 5 T cell receptor beta chains from one specimen sequenced in a study of beta chain features in type 1 diabetes. As every portion of the isolated RNA was reverse transcribed, the sequencing read expressed TCRB transcripts. Sequenced by immunoSEQ multiplex PCR; TCRdb stores in-frame clones only, minus some. The sample includes 970,000 or so clones, 17% of them seen just once. The specimen sequenced was naive CD4+ T cells from blood. The receptors here all came from a young woman in good health.

This clone came up a few times. The rearrangement joins TRBV7-2 to TRBJ1-3, with a weak D call TRBD1 (6 bases). Germline V gives CDR1 SGHTA, CDR2 FQGNSA. This CDR3 is built from 15 residues. V lost 5 bases and J 0 bases, leaving 11 bases between the germline ends. This CDR3 reads CASSARGPSGNTIYF. DNA of the CDR3: TGTGCCAGCAGCGCCAGGGGCCCCTCTGGAAACACCATATATTTT.

This clone has just a few counts. The rearrangement uses TRBV5-8 and TRBJ1-5; D call uncertain. The CDR3 has 12 amino acids. The germline V gene encodes CDR1 SGHTS and CDR2 YDEGEE. Trimming took 5 bases from V and 6 from J, leaving 9 bases between them. The CDR3 DNA reads as TGTGCCAGCAGGCTAGCTGCTCAGCCCCAGCATTTT. This codes for CASRLAAQPQHF. The entire variable domain, with the rest obtained from reference TRBV5-8 and TRBJ1-5, is as follows: EAGVTQSPTHLIKTRGQQATLRCSPISGHTSVYWYQQALGLGLQFLLWYDEGEERNRGNFPPRFSGRQFPNYSSELNVNALELEDSALYLCASRLAAQPQHFGDGTRLSIL.

This clone has more than one count but fewer than ten. V usage is TRBV7-2 and J usage is TRBJ1-3; no firm D call. The ends were cut back, 6 bases at V and 4 bases at J, with 7 bases in the middle. CDR3 size: 12 residues. The germline V gene encodes CDR1 SGHTA and CDR2 FQGNSA. The CDR3 nucleotides are TGTGCCAGCAGTAAACAGGGAAACACCATATATTTT. Protein sequence: CASSKQGNTIYF.

The V call is TRBV7-8, the J call TRBJ2-3; tentative D call: TRBD2 (6 bases). Trimming took off 5 bases at V and 2 bases at J, with 8 bases between the two ends. The CDR3 covers 13 residues. The germline V gene encodes CDR1 SGHVS and CDR2 FQNEAQ. CDR3 in DNA: TGTGCCAGCAGCGGGAGGTACACAGATACGCAGTATTTT. Its translation is CASSGRYTDTQYF.

About this clone itself: It may be a read error: a sequence one base away is much more abundant. The chain is built from TRBV6-1 and TRBJ1-1; the D gene is possibly TRBD1 (6 bases). The CDR3 runs to 13 residues. The germline V and J ends were trimmed by 6 bases and 1 base, with 9 bases remaining between them. Germline lookup yields CDR1 MNHNS and CDR2 SASEGT. The CDR3 reads CASSLDRNTEAFF. As DNA, the CDR3 is TGTGCCAGCAGCTTGGACAGGAACACTGAAGCTTTCTTT.